The 31 T cell receptor beta chains below come from one sample, sequenced in a study of T cell changes during pregnancy in multiple sclerosis (dated by TCRdb to about 2019). Library prep was done by the immunoSEQ multiplex PCR assay. The table was pulled from immuneACCESS by TCRdb, which kept in-frame rearrangements only. Such tables lose some clones; where checked, under half of the loss comes from unresolved V genes, and the rest has no known cause. The sample yields about 92,000 clones; 80% to 95% were counted once. Of the sample, 1.5% is held by the ten largest clones. The material sequenced was peripheral blood, taken in the first trimester of pregnancy. These TCRs come from a female donor with multiple sclerosis, enrolled in a pregnancy study.

In DNA form, the CDR3 reads TGCAGTGCTGATCAGCGAGGCATTCAGTACTTC. Its translation: CSADQRGIQYF. The rearrangement links TRBV20-1 to TRBJ2-4; D ambiguous. The CDR3 extends over 11 amino acids. The ends were cut back, 5 bases at V and 9 bases at J, with 11 bases in the middle. In germline, CDR1 is DFQATT, CDR2 SNEGSKA (reference sequence).

The CDR3 nucleotides read TGTGCCAGCAGCAACTGGGGGTTTCAAGGTAGCGGGTCTGGAAACACCATATATTTT. Its translation: CASSNWGFQGSGSGNTIYF. V is TRBV21-1 and J is TRBJ1-3. TRBV21-1 is an annotated pseudogene. The CDR3 is 19 amino acids.

The count of this clone is one. The rearrangement uses TRBV28 and TRBJ1-1, with 9 bases fitting TRBD1. The CDR3 is 15 amino acids. Germline V gene sequence: CDR1 MDHEN, CDR2 SYDVKM. The V segment lost 4 bases and the J segment 10 bases; nucleotides outside the gene matches: 13. The CDR3: CASSWTGTGSGVAFF. In DNA, the CDR3 is TGTGCCAGCAGTTGGACCGGGACAGGGAGTGGTGTAGCTTTCTTT.

The rearrangement joins TRBV19 to TRBJ2-2; 8 bases fit TRBD2. Germline CDR1 LNHDA, CDR2 SQIVND (reference sequence). J lost 0 bases, V lost 4 bases, and 1 base had no gene match. The CDR3 loop spans 15 amino acids. For the CDR3, the DNA is TGTGCCAGTAGTACACTAGCGGCGAACACCGGGGAGCTGTTTTTT. Translated: CASSTLAANTGELFF.

The chain is built from TRBV29-1 and TRBJ1-2; 11 bases match TRBD1. This CDR3 comprises 12 residues. From germline, CDR1 is SQVTM and CDR2 ANQGSEA. V gave up 7 bases and J gave up 8 bases; unmatched junction bases: 6. The CDR3, as DNA: TGCAGCGCCGGACAGGGGGCAGAAGGCTACACCTTC. Translation: CSAGQGAEGYTF.

The chain combines TRBV19 with TRBJ2-1; TRBD2 aligns across 8 bases. The germline CDR1 and CDR2 sequences are LNHDA and SQIVND (reference sequence). Trimming took 1 base from V and 7 from J; bases not matched to a gene: 9. This CDR3 comprises 16 residues. The CDR3 spells CASSIVGGRYKNEQFF. CDR3 DNA: TGTGCCAGTAGTATAGTCGGCGGGAGGTACAAGAATGAGCAGTTCTTC.

The genes are TRBV27 and TRBJ2-7; a weak D match, TRBD1 (6 bases). The CDR3 totals 16 residues. Trimming shortened V by 6 bases and J by 0 bases, and 18 bases separated the two germline ends. Germline CDR1 is MNHEY and CDR2 is SMNVEV (reference sequence). In DNA form, the CDR3 reads TGTGCCAGCAGATCCACAGGGTTGAAAGCCTCCTACGAGCAGTACTTC. Translating it yields CASRSTGLKASYEQYF.

The chain links TRBV11-3 to TRBJ1-1, with a weak D call TRBD1 (5 bases). This CDR3 region has 15 residues. V lost 5 bases and J lost 1, with 14 bases in between. Germline V gene data show CDR1 as SGHNT and CDR2 as YENEEA. The chain's CDR3 is CASSLGGGGNTEAFF. CDR3 bases: TGTGCCAGCAGCCTGGGGGGGGGAGGGAACACTGAAGCTTTCTTT.

The gene calls are TRBV19 and TRBJ2-1, with TRBD2 identical over 8 bases. Trimming cost V 7 bases and J 0 bases; bases outside gene matches: 5. Germline V CDR1 and CDR2: LNHDA, SQIVND (reference sequence). CDR3 size: 15 residues. CDR3 amino acids: CASKLAASSYNEQFF. The CDR3 DNA is TGTGCCAGTAAACTAGCGGCGAGCTCCTACAATGAGCAGTTCTTC.

V gene TRBV18 combines with J gene TRBJ2-7, with 9 bases fitting TRBD1. The junction had 24 bases not matched to a gene; V was cut back by 6 bases and J by 6 bases. CDR3 length: 19 amino acids. Per germline, CDR1 KGHSH and CDR2 LQKENI. The chain's CDR3 is CASSEGHRGRSPTLGEQYF. For the CDR3, the DNA is TGTGCCAGCTCCGAAGGGCACAGGGGGCGATCCCCCACACTGGGCGAGCAGTACTTC.

V and J are TRBV5-1 and TRBJ2-5, with 8 bases matching TRBD2. J was trimmed by 2 bases and V by 4 bases; bases with no gene match: 7. The CDR3 has 15 residues. Germline V lookup: CDR1 SGHRS, CDR2 YFSETQ. In DNA, the CDR3 is TGCGCCAGCAGCGCGGGCACTAGCGGTCAAGAGACCCAGTACTTC. The encoded protein is CASSAGTSGQETQYF.

The genes are TRBV10-3 and TRBJ1-1, with 9 nucleotides matching TRBD1. The J segment lost 4 bases and the V segment lost 9 bases, leaving 12 bases of the junction unmatched. The CDR3 consists of 15 residues. CDR1 is ENHRY, CDR2 SYGVKD, per germline. The CDR3 sequence is CAISANRGQGTEAFF. CDR3 coding DNA: TGTGCCATATCCGCGAACAGGGGGCAGGGCACTGAAGCTTTCTTT.

The rearrangement joins TRBV30 to TRBJ1-5; a weak D match, TRBD1 (5 bases). The germline gives CDR1 GTSNPN, CDR2 SVGIG (reference sequence). V was cut by 4 bases and J by 0 bases, with 19 bases left in between. The CDR3 spans 17 residues. CDR3 sequence: CAWKERGFRYSNQPQHF. The CDR3 DNA reads as TGTGCCTGGAAAGAAAGGGGTTTCCGCTATAGCAATCAGCCCCAGCATTTT.

The genes are TRBV7-2 and TRBJ2-4; 10 positions match TRBD1. Germline V CDR1 and CDR2: SGHTA, FQGNSA. The CDR3 runs to 16 residues. J was trimmed by 2 bases and V by 5 bases; bases with no gene match: 6. The CDR3 sequence: CASSPDRGRTKNIQYF. The CDR3 DNA is TGTGCCAGCAGCCCAGACAGGGGGCGAACCAAAAACATTCAGTACTTC.

The gene calls are TRBV12-5 and TRBJ2-7, with D perhaps matching TRBD1 (6 bases). The CDR3 length is 15 residues. Germline values: CDR1 LGHNT, CDR2 FRNRAP. Trimming removed 0 bases from V and 5 bases from J, with 14 bases in between. As DNA, the CDR3 is TGTGCTAGTGGTTTGGTACAGGGTAAACTCGACGAGCAGTACTTC. It translates to CASGLVQGKLDEQYF.

This clone was observed a few times. The rearrangement uses TRBV19 and TRBJ2-3; 9 bases are a match to TRBD1. This CDR3 spans 14 amino acids. Germline CDR1 reads LNHDA; CDR2 reads SQIVND (reference sequence). Losses at the gene ends were 4 bases for V and 3 bases for J; bases not matched to a gene: 2. Written as DNA, the CDR3 is TGTGCCAGTAGTACGACAGGGGGAACAGATACGCAGTATTTT. It translates to CASSTTGGTDTQYF.

This chain links TRBV2 with TRBJ2-7; TRBD2 matches at 14 bases. This CDR3 is built from 15 residues. Germline loops: CDR1 SNHLY, CDR2 FYNNEI. V lost 6 bases, J lost 5 bases, and 6 bases stayed unmatched. DNA for the CDR3: TGTGCCAGCAGAGGGACTAGCGGGAGTCACCACGAGCAGTACTTC. Amino acids: CASRGTSGSHHEQYF.

CDR3 loop: CASSLPGQGTNQPQHF. CDR3 DNA: TGTGCCAGCAGTTTGCCGGGACAGGGGACGAATCAGCCCCAGCATTTT. The rearrangement joins TRBV28 to TRBJ1-5; 10 positions agree with TRBD1. This CDR3 is 16 amino acids long. Germline CDR1 is MDHEN and CDR2 is SYDVKM. Trimming at V came to 3 bases and at J to 4 bases, leaving 6 bases not matched to a gene.

This sequence joins TRBV29-1 and TRBJ1-2, with 10 bases that match TRBD1. Germline V CDR1 and CDR2: SQVTM, ANQGSEA. The CDR3 has 16 amino acids. After removal of 0 bases from V and 2 bases from J, the junction contained 6 bases not matched to a gene. The CDR3 DNA is TGCAGCGTTGAAGAAAGGATGGGACAGGGGAACTATGGCTACACCTTC. Translated, it gives CSVEERMGQGNYGYTF.

The CDR3 here is CASSLGAPGLYNEQFF. CDR3 coding DNA: TGTGCCAGCAGCTTAGGGGCCCCGGGACTTTACAATGAGCAGTTCTTC. The chain combines TRBV11-3 with TRBJ2-1, with D possibly TRBD2 on 6 matching bases. This CDR3 has 16 residues. Germline CDR1 is SGHNT and CDR2 is YENEEA. Trimming pared 1 base from V and 4 bases from J, leaving 14 bases between.

The chain recombines TRBV5-4 with TRBJ1-1; 7 nucleotides align to TRBD1. The CDR3 runs to 15 residues. V shed 2 bases and J 1 base; nucleotides not matched to a gene: 5. Germline values: CDR1 SGHNT, CDR2 YYREEE (reference sequence). CDR3 bases: TGTGCCAGCAGCTTACAGGGGAACAAGAACACTGAAGCTTTCTTT. Protein: CASSLQGNKNTEAFF. The full variable domain, completed using reference TRBV5-4 and TRBJ1-1, is ETGVTQSPTHLIKTRGQQVTLRCSSQSGHNTVSWYQQALGQGPQFIFQYYREEENGRGNFPPRFSGLQFPNYSSELNVNALELDDSALYLCASSLQGNKNTEAFFGQGTRLTVV.

The chain combines TRBV7-2 with TRBJ2-1; 9 positions match TRBD2. V lost 0 bases and J lost 7; bases outside the gene matches: 10. In germline, CDR1 is SGHTA, CDR2 FQGNSA. This CDR3 spans 17 amino acids. The CDR3 sequence: CASSLADGGRAWNEQFF. The DNA of the CDR3 is TGTGCCAGCAGCTTAGCGGATGGCGGGAGGGCCTGGAATGAGCAGTTCTTC.

The V gene is TRBV7-2, the J gene TRBJ1-2; D unclear. The germline V and J ends were trimmed by 1 base and 7 bases, with 13 bases remaining between them. CDR1 is SGHTA, CDR2 FQGNSA, per germline. The CDR3 sequence is 14 residues long. CDR3 amino acids: CASSLGWQVRGYTF. Written as DNA, the CDR3 is TGTGCCAGCAGCTTAGGGTGGCAGGTTCGTGGCTACACCTTC.

The chain employs TRBV11-2 and TRBJ2-3, with D perhaps TRBD2 (6 bases). Germline CDR1 and CDR2: SGHAT and FQNNGV. The length of the CDR3 is 15 residues. V was trimmed by 3 bases and J by 0 bases, leaving 10 bases between them. CDR3 region: CASSFSGSSTDTQYF. CDR3 in DNA: TGTGCCAGCAGCTTTAGCGGATCTAGCACAGATACGCAGTATTTT.

The chain has TRBV25-1 and TRBJ2-2; 7 bases fit TRBD1. The germline V gene has CDR1 MGHDK and CDR2 SYGVNS. Unmatched junction bases numbered 2, after V lost 4 bases and J lost 0 bases. The CDR3 is made up of 15 amino acids. CDR3 bases: TGTGCCAGCAGTGTACAGGGGACGAACACCGGGGAGCTGTTTTTT. Its translation is CASSVQGTNTGELFF. Variable domain in full (rest from reference TRBV25-1 and TRBJ2-2): EADIYQTPRYLVIGTGKKITLECSQTMGHDKMYWYQQDPGMELHLIHYSYGVNSTEKGDLSSESTVSRIRTEHFPLTLESARPSHTSQYLCASSVQGTNTGELFFGEGSRLTVL.

This clone showed up just once. This rearrangement joins TRBV7-9 to TRBJ1-2; maybe TRBD1 (5 bases). This CDR3 has 14 amino acids. Trimming stripped 0 bases from V and 8 bases from J, with 13 bases between. Germline CDR1 is SEHNR and CDR2 is FQNEAQ (reference sequence). CDR3 sequence: CASSLAGPASGYTF. CDR3 nucleotide sequence: TGTGCCAGCAGCTTAGCGGGGCCAGCGTCAGGCTACACCTTC.

The chain recombines TRBV2 with TRBJ2-4; 13 nucleotides agree with TRBD2. The length of the CDR3 is 18 residues. The V gene's germline CDR1 is SNHLY and CDR2 FYNNEI. The V gene end was trimmed by 4 bases and the J gene end by 4 bases; junction bases not matched to a gene: 10. In DNA form, the CDR3 reads TGTGCCAGCAGTGTTGGGACTAGCGGGAAATTTTGGAAAAACATTCAGTACTTC. Translation: CASSVGTSGKFWKNIQYF.

The chain has TRBV6-5 and TRBJ1-4; 7 bases are shared with TRBD1. Trimming removed 5 bases from V and 0 bases from J; junction bases left unmatched: 3. Germline CDR1 MNHEY, CDR2 SVGAGI. The CDR3 length is 15 residues. As DNA, the CDR3 is TGTGCCAGCAGTCCAGACAGGGCAACTAATGAAAAACTGTTTTTT. It yields the protein CASSPDRATNEKLFF.

The rearrangement uses TRBV5-5 and TRBJ1-5; 8 bases agree with TRBD1. The CDR3 contains 15 residues. The V and J ends lost 2 bases and 4 bases, in that order; junction bases with no gene match: 5. The germline CDR1 and CDR2 sequences are SGHKS and YYEKEE (reference sequence). The CDR3 spells CASSLRRTGNQPQHF. The CDR3 coding sequence is TGTGCCAGCAGCTTACGAAGGACAGGGAATCAGCCCCAGCATTTT.

There are a few counts of this clone. V gene TRBV4-2 combines with J gene TRBJ1-2; unclear D gene. V lost 1 base and J lost 6, with 9 bases in between. This CDR3 contains 13 residues. Germline V gene data show CDR1 as LGHNA and CDR2 as YNFKEQ. Here the CDR3 reads CASSQVDTNGYTF. CDR3 nucleotide sequence: TGTGCCAGCAGCCAAGTTGACACCAATGGCTACACCTTC.

The CDR3 sequence: CASSVGLAGTDTQYF. The CDR3 DNA reads TGTGCCAGCAGCGTGGGACTAGCGGGAACAGATACGCAGTATTTT. This sequence joins TRBV5-6 and TRBJ2-3, with 13 bases lining up with TRBD2. The CDR3 spans 15 residues. V trimming: 4 bases; J trimming: 3 bases; junction bases outside the gene matches: 2. The V gene's germline CDR1 is SGHDT and CDR2 YYEEEE.